This T cell receptor beta chain was recorded in a study of cytomegalovirus exposure and HLA in healthy donors. Study overall: HLA-typed donors contributed around 85 million unique TCRs, which were held in an early data release. Study conclusions and caveats: Several of the most significant clusters were apparently associated with common viral pathogens in a later analysis.

Researchers ran the PCR with 60 Vbeta and 13 Jbeta primers. Sequenced by immunoSEQ multiplex PCR; TCRdb stores in-frame clones only, minus some. Seen here are about 120,000 clones, approximately 80% observed once, and the top ten hold about 12%. In the case of this clone: The target antigen is unknown.

V was trimmed by 1 base and J by 2 bases, leaving 5 bases between them. This CDR3 region has 14 residues. CDR1 and CDR2 from the germline V gene are SGHDN and FVKESK. Sequencing used PBMCs. The gene calls are TRBV14 and TRBJ2-2; unclear D gene. The sequence derives from a woman aged 40 to 50 in good health and CMV-seropositive. The CDR3 DNA reads TGTGCCAGCAGCCAAGGCCTAAACACCGGGGAGCTGTTTTTT. Translation gives CASSQGLNTGELFF.